The present TCR beta chain was sequenced within a study of blood T cell repertoires in COVID-19. This table comes from immunoSEQ multiplex PCR, and its TCRdb copy is limited to in-frame clones, with some not included. The sample lists 350,000 or so clones; roughly 86% were seen once. This CDR3 has 16 amino acids. Trimming cost V 0 bases and J 2 bases, with 12 bases left between them. CDR1 and CDR2 from the germline V gene are MGHRA and YSYEKL. The receptor's source is a woman between 25 and 40 years old with COVID-19, enrolled during active disease. The chain recombines TRBV4-1 with TRBJ2-3; tentatively, D is TRBD2 (6 bases). The sequencing input was peripheral blood. CDR3 protein: CASSQDLGRPTDTQYF. CDR3 bases: TGCGCCAGCAGCCAAGATCTCGGGAGACCCACAGATACGCAGTATTTT.